The 21 T cell receptor beta chains given below trace back to one sample, sequenced in a study of blood T cell repertoires in COVID-19. TCRdb's table, derived via immunoSEQ multiplex PCR, lists solely in-frame clones and lacks some. The repertoire holds about 270,000 clones, with more than 65% as singletons. Sequenced input: peripheral blood. These receptors all stem from a woman between 18 and 29 years old with acute or convalescent COVID-19.

The chain is built from TRBV7-2 and TRBJ2-7, with 8 bases aligning to TRBD2. The CDR3 consists of 15 residues. The germline CDR1 and CDR2 sequences are SGHTA and FQGNSA. V trimming: 1 base; J trimming: 6 bases; junction bases outside the gene matches: 8. CDR3: CASSLDSGKGREQYF. The CDR3 nucleotides are TGTGCCAGCAGCTTAGATAGCGGGAAGGGTCGCGAGCAGTACTTC.

The chain links TRBV25-1 to TRBJ2-5; D may be TRBD2 (5 bases). The CDR3 length is 14 residues. Germline assignment: CDR1 MGHDK and CDR2 SYGVNS. The V end was cut by 4 bases, the J end by 5 bases, with 14 bases between. The CDR3 nucleotides read TGTGCCAGCAGTGTCCCGGGGAATAAGGAGACCCAGTACTTC. It specifies CASSVPGNKETQYF.

The gene calls are TRBV7-9 and TRBJ1-1, with D possibly being TRBD1 (6 bases). The CDR3 totals 15 residues. Germline CDR1 reads SEHNR; CDR2 reads FQNEAQ (reference sequence). V was shortened by 0 bases and J by 4 bases, with 12 bases between the two germline ends. The CDR3 loop is CASSLARGAGTEAFF. The CDR3 nucleotides are TGTGCCAGCAGCTTAGCGCGGGGGGCCGGCACTGAAGCTTTCTTT.

The chain joins TRBV30 to TRBJ2-1; tentative D call: TRBD2 (5 bases). Trimming pared 4 bases from V and 10 bases from J, leaving 11 bases between. This CDR3 region has 11 residues. Germline CDR1 GTSNPN, CDR2 SVGIG (reference sequence). CDR3 DNA: TGTGCCTGGAACTCTGAGGGCGAGCAGTTCTTC. Its protein is CAWNSEGEQFF.

This clone was picked up one time. This sequence joins TRBV30 and TRBJ1-3; D is ambiguous. The CDR3 runs to 15 residues. Trimming shortened V by 4 bases and J by 2 bases, and 15 bases separated the two germline ends. In germline, CDR1 is GTSNPN, CDR2 SVGIG (reference sequence). The CDR3 nucleotides read TGTGCCTGGAAAGCGGCTGGGGTCCCTGGAAACACCATATATTTT. Its protein product is CAWKAAGVPGNTIYF.

This chain links TRBV6-1 with TRBJ2-7, with a possible D match to TRBD1 (6 bases). CDR3 length equals 12 residues. Germline CDR1 reads MNHNS; CDR2 reads SASEGT. V was pared by 3 bases and J by 9 bases, with 12 bases between. The CDR3 nucleotides are TGTGCCAGCAGTGAGCATGGGGGCGGGCAGTACTTC. Its protein product is CASSEHGGGQYF.

The rearrangement links TRBV7-6 to TRBJ2-2; 7 nucleotides line up with TRBD2. The V gene end was trimmed by 5 bases and the J gene end by 1 base; junction bases not matched to a gene: 7. The CDR3 has 16 residues. Germline CDR1 SGHVS, CDR2 FNYEAQ. CDR3 protein: CASSPPTSRNTGELFF. The DNA for the CDR3 is TGTGCCAGCAGCCCCCCGACTAGCAGGAACACCGGGGAGCTGTTTTTT.

The gene calls are TRBV18 and TRBJ2-5, with 8 bases aligning to TRBD1. The CDR3 contains 13 residues. The trim removed 3 bases at V and 4 bases at J, leaving 1 base unmatched. CDR1 is KGHSH, CDR2 LQKENI, per germline. The CDR3 DNA follows: TGTGCCAGCTCACCGACAGGGGCAGAGACCCAGTACTTC. Residues: CASSPTGAETQYF.

The genes are TRBV27 and TRBJ1-1, with D maybe TRBD1 (6 bases). The CDR3 consists of 15 residues. Trimming removed 4 bases from V and 3 bases from J, with 15 bases in between. CDR1 is MNHEY, CDR2 SMNVEV, per germline (reference sequence). CDR3 region: CASSSGGGAYTEAFF. The CDR3 DNA sequence: TGTGCCAGCAGTTCTGGGGGGGGCGCGTACACTGAAGCTTTCTTT.

A single count supports this clone. This rearrangement joins TRBV18 to TRBJ1-4; possible D gene TRBD1, 5 bases. The CDR3 consists of 17 residues. V was trimmed by 6 bases and J by 7 bases, leaving 24 bases between them. CDR1 KGHSH and CDR2 LQKENI come from the germline V gene. The CDR3 sequence is CASSATTQGTVGEKLFF. The CDR3 region has the DNA TGTGCCAGCTCTGCCACGACACAAGGGACTGTTGGTGAAAAACTGTTTTTT.

This chain links TRBV18 with TRBJ1-1; tentatively, D is TRBD1 (5 bases). Germline loops: CDR1 KGHSH, CDR2 LQKENI. Deletions cut 5 bases from V and 7 bases from J, with 26 bases between. This CDR3 spans 17 amino acids. The chain's CDR3 is CASSERPDIDPQIEAFF. The CDR3 nucleotides are TGTGCCAGCTCAGAGAGACCGGACATCGATCCCCAAATTGAAGCTTTCTTT.

The V and J genes are TRBV7-9 and TRBJ2-1; D uncertain. This CDR3 has 12 amino acids. Trimming removed 1 base from V and 7 bases from J, with 5 bases in between. Germline CDR1 SEHNR, CDR2 FQNEAQ (reference sequence). The CDR3 spells CASSLDLNEQFF. CDR3 nucleotide sequence: TGTGCCAGCAGCTTAGACTTGAATGAGCAGTTCTTC.

The J gene is TRBJ2-1, the V gene TRBV3-1 (or the pseudogene TRBV3-2), with 11 nucleotides matching TRBD2. V lost 1 base, J lost 8 bases, and 4 bases stayed unmatched. Looked up from germline, CDR1 is LGHDT and CDR2 is YNNKEL (reference sequence). CDR3 size: 15 residues. The chain's CDR3 is CASSQVLAGVDEQFF. In nucleotides, the CDR3 is TGTGCCAGCAGCCAAGTACTAGCGGGAGTCGATGAGCAGTTCTTC.

The chain uses TRBV6-2 or TRBV6-3 and TRBJ1-5, with D possibly TRBD1 on 6 matching bases. The germline V gene has CDR1 MNHEY and CDR2 SVGEGT. CDR3 length: 14 residues. V was shortened by 2 bases and J by 6 bases, with 11 bases between the two germline ends. The CDR3 DNA reads TGTGCCAGCAGTTACGTGGGGGCGGTTCAGCCCCAGCATTTT. Translated: CASSYVGAVQPQHF.

CDR3 sequence: CASKASGSSAYEQYF. CDR3 nucleotides: TGTGCCAGCAAGGCTAGCGGGAGTAGCGCCTACGAGCAGTACTTC. The chain carries TRBV27 and TRBJ2-7, with 10 bases fitting TRBD2. The CDR3 has 15 residues. V was pared by 7 bases and J by 2 bases, with 8 bases of the junction left unmatched. Looked up from germline, CDR1 is MNHEY and CDR2 is SMNVEV (reference sequence).

V is TRBV5-5 and J is TRBJ2-7, with D possibly being TRBD2 (6 bases). The germline CDR1 and CDR2 sequences are SGHKS and YYEKEE (reference sequence). V was pared by 1 base and J by 1 base, with 21 bases between. The length of the CDR3 is 18 residues. The DNA for the CDR3 is TGTGCCAGCAGCTTGTCGGCATCGGCGTCTGGGGGGTCCTACGAGCAGTACTTC. As protein: CASSLSASASGGSYEQYF.

This chain uses TRBV15 with TRBJ2-5; D gene ambiguous. The CDR3 extends over 14 amino acids. The germline V gene has CDR1 LNHNV and CDR2 YYDKDF (reference sequence). V gave up 5 bases and J gave up 2 bases, with 12 bases separating them. Here the CDR3 DNA reads TGTGCCACCAGCCCGCGCCCCGGTCAAGAGACCCAGTACTTC. Translation gives CATSPRPGQETQYF.

This chain uses TRBV3-1 (or the pseudogene TRBV3-2) with TRBJ2-2; possibly TRBD1 for D (7 bases). This CDR3 is built from 16 residues. CDR1 and CDR2 (germline): LGHDT, YNNKEL (reference sequence). V lost 4 bases and J lost 2, with 14 bases in between. The CDR3 DNA reads TGTGCCAGCAGCCTCAGGGGGGCCCGAAACACCGGGGAGCTGTTTTTT. Encoded protein: CASSLRGARNTGELFF.

V is TRBV14 and J is TRBJ1-2; D remains unclear. Looked up from germline, CDR1 is SGHDN and CDR2 is FVKESK. V dropped 4 bases and J dropped 4 bases, with 4 bases sitting between them. CDR3 size: 11 residues. In DNA, the CDR3 is TGTGCCAGCAGCCCGGGCTATGGCTACACCTTC. Translating it yields CASSPGYGYTF.

The rearrangement uses TRBV19 and TRBJ1-1, with TRBD1 as a possible D gene (6 bases). The ends were cut back, 10 bases at V and 1 base at J, with 16 bases in the middle. Germline V gene data show CDR1 as LNHDA and CDR2 as SQIVND (reference sequence). The CDR3 spans 14 residues. The CDR3 reads CATREGQTNTEAFF. Written as DNA, the CDR3 is TGTGCCACCAGAGAGGGACAAACGAACACTGAAGCTTTCTTT.

The chain joins TRBV12-5 to TRBJ2-7; 10 bases agree with TRBD1. After removal of 2 bases from V and 3 bases from J, the junction contained 13 bases not matched to a gene. This CDR3 region has 18 residues. Germline V gene sequence: CDR1 LGHNT, CDR2 FRNRAP. CDR3 residues: CASGLRFPGTGAFYEQYF. The CDR3 region has the DNA TGTGCTAGTGGTTTGCGTTTCCCCGGGACAGGGGCTTTCTACGAGCAGTACTTC.